A single count supports the clone carrying this TCR beta chain. Trimming removed 8 bases from V and 4 bases from J; junction bases left unmatched: 10. The length of the CDR3 is 14 residues. Looked up from germline, CDR1 is MNHEY and CDR2 is SVGAGI. The data are from a study of blood T cell repertoires in COVID-19. At the level of the study: Whether acute or convalescent, the COVID-19 samples came from the United States, Italy and Spain. T cells, B-cell-depleted T cells, or PBMCs supplied cDNA or gDNA.

Per the study methods: Counts of nucleated cells, estimated from reference gene primer amplification, were obtained. Repertoires were generated with immunoSEQ multiplex PCR, while TCRdb's copy carries only in-frame clones and drops some. V and J calls and clone size are given by that table; D and trimming were obtained from the DNA. Altogether around 90,000 clones are present, about 80% being singletons, with the ten largest covering about 20%. The specimen was peripheral blood. This TCR was sampled from a human donor in a cohort sampled during active COVID-19. The chain links TRBV6-5 to TRBJ2-5; 7 positions match TRBD2. The CDR3, as DNA: TGTGCCAGCCGGGGAAGCGGGGTGGGAGAGACCCAGTACTTC. Translated: CASRGSGVGETQYF.